This T cell receptor (beta chain) is drawn from a study of yellow fever vaccine responses in identical twins. Study-wide points: The T cell response to vaccination in identical twins was reportedly partly convergent and partly personalized.

Regarding this clonotype: Its specificity is unknown.

TCRdb re-analysed the RT-PCR reads in MiXCR, keeping a single row per CDR3 protein. The top ten hold 4.5% to 5.5% of the sample, which has 20,000 to 25,000 distinct CDR3 sequences, over 70% seen once. The CDR3 sequence is 14 residues long. Trimming took 7 bases from V and 1 from J; bases not matched to a gene: 4. The V and J genes are TRBV12-3 or TRBV12-4 and TRBJ2-5, with TRBD1 identical over 9 bases. The TCR sequence derives from a woman aged 18-35 years who received the yellow fever vaccine. Sequencing used T cells from blood (PBMCs), unsorted or a sorted subset (not recorded which), obtained before or after yellow fever vaccination (not recorded which). CDR3 bases: TGTGCCAGCACTCCGGGACAGGGCCAAGAGACCCAGTACTTC. This gives the protein CASTPGQGQETQYF.